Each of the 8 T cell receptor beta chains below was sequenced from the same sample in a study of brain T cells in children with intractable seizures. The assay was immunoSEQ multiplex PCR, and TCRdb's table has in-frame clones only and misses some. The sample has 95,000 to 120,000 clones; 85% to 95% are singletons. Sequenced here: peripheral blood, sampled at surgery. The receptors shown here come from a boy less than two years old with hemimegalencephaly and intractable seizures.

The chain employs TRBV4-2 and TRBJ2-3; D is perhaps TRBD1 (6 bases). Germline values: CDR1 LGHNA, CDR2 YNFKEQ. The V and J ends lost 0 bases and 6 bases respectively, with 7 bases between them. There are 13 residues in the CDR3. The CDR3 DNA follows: TGTGCCAGCAGCCAAGATGGGGGCGATACGCAGTATTTT. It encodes CASSQDGGDTQYF.

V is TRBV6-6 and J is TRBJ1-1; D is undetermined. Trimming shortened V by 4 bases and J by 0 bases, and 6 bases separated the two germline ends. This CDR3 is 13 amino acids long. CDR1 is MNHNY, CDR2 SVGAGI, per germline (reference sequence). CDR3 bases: TGTGCCAGCAGTTTGTTGATGAACACTGAAGCTTTCTTT. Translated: CASSLLMNTEAFF.

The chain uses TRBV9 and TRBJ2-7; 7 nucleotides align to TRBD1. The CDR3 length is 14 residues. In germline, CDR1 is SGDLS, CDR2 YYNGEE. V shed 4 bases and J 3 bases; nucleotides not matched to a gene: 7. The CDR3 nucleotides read TGTGCCAGCAGCTCCGGACAGGCCGGCTACGAGCAGTACTTC. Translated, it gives CASSSGQAGYEQYF. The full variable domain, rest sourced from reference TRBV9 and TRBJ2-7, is DSGVTQTPKHLITATGQRVTLRCSPRSGDLSVYWYQQSLDQGLQFLIQYYNGEERAKGNILERFSAQQFPDLHSELNLSSLELGDSALYFCASSSGQAGYEQYFGPGTRLTVT.

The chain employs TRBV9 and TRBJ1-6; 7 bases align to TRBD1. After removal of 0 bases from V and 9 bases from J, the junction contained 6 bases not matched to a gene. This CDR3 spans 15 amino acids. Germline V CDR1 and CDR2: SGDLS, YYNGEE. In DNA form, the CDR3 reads TGTGCCAGCAGCGTAGGGACGCAGGGGGGTTCACCCCTCCACTTT. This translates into CASSVGTQGGSPLHF.

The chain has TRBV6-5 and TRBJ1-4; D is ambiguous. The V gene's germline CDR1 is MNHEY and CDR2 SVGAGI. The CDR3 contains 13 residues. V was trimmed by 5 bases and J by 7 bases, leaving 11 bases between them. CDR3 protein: CASSPVGPEKLFF. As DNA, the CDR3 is TGTGCCAGCAGTCCCGTAGGCCCTGAAAAACTGTTTTTT.

The CDR3 sequence: CATSDPLAGGPGEQFF. The CDR3 coding sequence is TGTGCCACCAGTGACCCACTAGCGGGAGGGCCAGGTGAGCAGTTCTTC. The V gene is TRBV24-1, the J gene TRBJ2-1; 13 positions agree with TRBD2. J lost 9 bases, V lost 4 bases, and 8 bases had no gene match. Germline V gene lookup returns CDR1 KGHDR and CDR2 SFDVKD. CDR3 length: 16 residues.

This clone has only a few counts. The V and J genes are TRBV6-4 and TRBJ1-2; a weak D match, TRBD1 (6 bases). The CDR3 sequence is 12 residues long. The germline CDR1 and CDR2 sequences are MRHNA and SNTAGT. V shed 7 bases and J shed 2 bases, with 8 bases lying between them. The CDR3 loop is CASTGTNYGYTF. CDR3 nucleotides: TGTGCCAGCACCGGGACAAACTATGGCTACACCTTC.

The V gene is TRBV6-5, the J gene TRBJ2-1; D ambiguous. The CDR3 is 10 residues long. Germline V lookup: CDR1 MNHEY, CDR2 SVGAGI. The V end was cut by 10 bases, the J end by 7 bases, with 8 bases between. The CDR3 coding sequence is TGTGCCACTTTTTTTAATGAGCAGTTCTTC. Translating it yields CATFFNEQFF.